The 27 T cell receptor beta chains presented below share a single source sample, sequenced in a study of identical twins. TCRdb fed the 5' RACE reads into MiXCR, producing one record per CDR3 protein. The sample lists 350,000 to 600,000 distinct CDR3 sequences; 14% were seen once. The sample was also reused in another study, on yellow fever vaccine responses in identical twins.

Sequenced input: CD4+ T cells sorted from blood. The receptors were sampled from a woman between 18 and 29 years old in good health.

This clonotype appeared a few times. V gene TRBV2 combines with J gene TRBJ2-7; TRBD2 aligns across 9 bases. The CDR3 covers 18 residues. V was pared by 3 bases and J by 1 base, with 13 bases of the junction left unmatched. CDR1 is SNHLY and CDR2 is FYNNEI in the germline V gene. CDR3 amino acids: CASSEDVSGSSRSYEQYF. The CDR3 DNA sequence: TGTGCCAGCAGTGAGGATGTTAGCGGGAGCTCTAGGTCCTACGAGCAGTACTTC.

CDR3 region: CAISSARKTDTEAFF. In DNA, the CDR3 is TGTGCCATCAGCTCCGCGAGAAAGACGGACACTGAAGCTTTCTTT. The chain uses TRBV10-3 and TRBJ1-1; no clear D gene. V lost 6 bases to trimming and J lost 3 bases, with 17 bases between them. This CDR3 has 15 residues. CDR1 ENHRY and CDR2 SYGVKD come from the germline V gene.

The gene calls are TRBV20-1 and TRBJ2-3; the D is unclear. CDR1 and CDR2 (germline): DFQATT, SNEGSKA (reference sequence). V lost 1 base to trimming and J lost 11 bases, with 13 bases between them. The CDR3 contains 12 residues. The CDR3 nucleotides read TGCAGTGCTAGAGTGCGGCCAGCTGAGCAGTATTTT. This translates into CSARVRPAEQYF.

The chain couples TRBV10-1 to TRBJ1-5; a possible D gene is TRBD1 (6 bases). V lost 7 bases and J lost 0, with 16 bases in between. The CDR3 spans 16 residues. Per the germline V gene, CDR1 is WNHNN and CDR2 is SYGVQD (reference sequence). CDR3 region: CASIGQTTYSNQPQHF. CDR3 DNA: TGCGCCAGCATCGGACAGACAACTTATAGCAATCAGCCCCAGCATTTT.

The chain joins TRBV12-3 or TRBV12-4 to TRBJ2-5, with 7 bases aligning to TRBD2. With 7 bases clipped from V and 5 bases from J, the junction kept 10 bases outside the gene matches. This CDR3 spans 14 amino acids. As DNA, the CDR3 is TGTGCCAGCACTCGCGGGGGACCACAGGAGACCCAGTACTTC. Protein product: CASTRGGPQETQYF.

This clonotype has more than one count but fewer than ten. This rearrangement joins TRBV12-3 or TRBV12-4 to TRBJ1-2, with 11 bases aligning to TRBD1. The CDR3 is made up of 16 amino acids. Unmatched junction bases numbered 9, after V lost 5 bases and J lost 4 bases. The CDR3 protein is CASSGQGAVDVYGYTF. Written as DNA, the CDR3 is TGTGCCAGCAGTGGACAGGGGGCGGTGGATGTCTATGGCTACACCTTC.

The chain has TRBV20-1 and TRBJ1-1, with 8 positions matching TRBD1. The CDR3 loop spans 12 amino acids. V lost 3 bases and J lost 4; bases outside the gene matches: 1. CDR1 is DFQATT and CDR2 is SNEGSKA in the germline V gene (reference sequence). The CDR3 region has the DNA TGCAGTGCTAGCGACAGGGGCACTGAAGCTTTCTTT. Encoded protein: CSASDRGTEAFF.

In nucleotides, the CDR3 is TGTGCCTTCAGTTTAAAAATACTAGCGGACGGAGCCAAAAACATTCAGTACTTC. Translating gives CAFSLKILADGAKNIQYF. The rearrangement joins TRBV2 to TRBJ2-4, with TRBD2 identical over 8 bases. The V and J ends lost 11 bases and 0 bases, in that order; junction bases with no gene match: 18. The germline V gene has CDR1 SNHLY and CDR2 FYNNEI. There are 18 residues in the CDR3.

This clonotype has a handful of counts. This chain joins TRBV2 and TRBJ2-4, with D possibly matching TRBD1 (6 bases). V was shortened by 7 bases and J by 5 bases, with 12 bases between the two germline ends. CDR3 size: 13 residues. Looked up from germline, CDR1 is SNHLY and CDR2 is FYNNEI. This CDR3 is CASKFNRENIQYF. Written as DNA, the CDR3 is TGTGCCAGCAAGTTTAACAGGGAAAACATTCAGTACTTC.

V usage is TRBV20-1 and J usage is TRBJ2-2, with TRBD2 identical over 10 bases. The CDR3 contains 17 residues. The V gene's germline CDR1 is DFQATT and CDR2 SNEGSKA (reference sequence). V dropped 1 base and J dropped 1; count of bases not matched to a gene: 6. The CDR3 DNA follows: TGCAGTGCTAGAGTTGCTAGCGGGAGAGTGAACACCGGGGAGCTGTTTTTT. It translates to CSARVASGRVNTGELFF.

A few counts support this clonotype. J is TRBJ1-6 and V is TRBV5-1, with D perhaps TRBD1 (5 bases). CDR1 is SGHRS, CDR2 YFSETQ, per germline. Trimming took off 3 bases at V and 3 bases at J, with 13 bases between the two ends. This CDR3 region has 16 residues. The CDR3 loop reads CASSWGRTDYNSPLHF. The CDR3 DNA reads as TGCGCCAGCAGCTGGGGACGGACGGACTATAATTCACCCCTCCACTTT.

This clonotype was picked up a small number of times. V gene TRBV20-1 combines with J gene TRBJ2-5, with a tentative D call TRBD1 (6 bases). Deletions cut 0 bases from V and 5 bases from J, with 16 bases between. CDR3 length: 15 amino acids. Per the germline V gene, CDR1 is DFQATT and CDR2 is SNEGSKA (reference sequence). The CDR3 DNA reads TGCAGTGCTAGAGACGGAAATGGACAGAGGGAGACCCAGTACTTC. This codes for CSARDGNGQRETQYF.

The J gene is TRBJ2-5, the V gene TRBV20-1; D may match TRBD1 or TRBD2 (6 bases each). The CDR3 sequence is 11 residues long. Trimming shortened V by 5 bases and J by 5 bases, and 9 bases separated the two germline ends. CDR1 DFQATT and CDR2 SNEGSKA come from the germline V gene (reference sequence). The CDR3 loop reads CSAGGQETQYF. CDR3 DNA sequence: TGCAGTGCTGGGGGGCAGGAGACCCAGTACTTC.

This clonotype has a handful of counts. CDR3 in amino acids: CASSSREGARYQPQHF. The CDR3 DNA sequence: TGTGCCAGCAGTTCCAGGGAGGGGGCGCGGTACCAGCCCCAGCATTTT. The V and J genes are TRBV6-2 or TRBV6-3 and TRBJ1-5; 7 bases fit TRBD1. CDR1 and CDR2 (germline): MNHEY, SVGEGT. The length of the CDR3 is 16 residues. The trim removed 4 bases at V and 7 bases at J, leaving 13 bases unmatched.

The chain joins TRBV7-9 to TRBJ2-5; no clear D. Looked up from germline, CDR1 is SEHNR and CDR2 is FQNEAQ (reference sequence). CDR3 length equals 14 residues. V lost 2 bases, J lost 2 bases, and 9 bases lay in between. DNA for the CDR3: TGTGCCAGCAGCTTATCTGGGATACAAGAGACCCAGTACTTC. It encodes CASSLSGIQETQYF.

This clonotype was picked up a small number of times. The genes are TRBV13 and TRBJ2-5, with 10 positions matching TRBD2. Trimming cost V 8 bases and J 2 bases; bases outside gene matches: 5. CDR1 PRHDT and CDR2 FYEKMQ come from the germline V gene (reference sequence). CDR3 length: 14 residues. The CDR3 loop is CASPLAGGQETQYF. DNA for the CDR3: TGTGCCAGCCCGTTAGCGGGAGGACAAGAGACCCAGTACTTC.

This clonotype was counted a few times. The gene calls are TRBV20-1 and TRBJ2-1; 7 nucleotides agree with TRBD2. This CDR3 is built from 15 residues. J lost 7 bases, V lost 1 base, and 10 bases had no gene match. Germline V gene sequence: CDR1 DFQATT, CDR2 SNEGSKA (reference sequence). The CDR3 coding sequence is TGCAGTGCTAGAGCAGGGAGTAGCGGGCATAATGAGCAGTTCTTC. Amino acids: CSARAGSSGHNEQFF.

This clonotype has ten or more counts. This chain uses TRBV3-1 with TRBJ1-4; D is possibly TRBD1 (6 bases). Germline V lookup: CDR1 LGHDT, CDR2 YNNKEL (reference sequence). The CDR3 is made up of 15 amino acids. Trimming removed 4 bases at V and 8 bases at J, with 17 bases between. CDR3 DNA sequence: TGTGCCAGCAGCCGAGGGGGGGGTTTAGGCGAAAAACTGTTTTTT. Translation: CASSRGGGLGEKLFF.

The chain joins TRBV9 to TRBJ2-5, with TRBD2 identical over 8 bases. Looked up from germline, CDR1 is SGDLS and CDR2 is YYNGEE. Germline trimming cut 4 bases from V and 9 bases from J; bases unmatched to any gene: 14. The length of the CDR3 is 15 residues. CDR3 sequence: CASSPQPGLESSQYF. The CDR3 bases are TGTGCCAGCAGCCCCCAACCGGGACTAGAGAGTTCCCAGTACTTC.

The rearrangement links TRBV19 to TRBJ2-7, with D possibly matching TRBD1 (6 bases). V gave up 6 bases and J gave up 4 bases, with 13 bases separating them. Germline V gene sequence: CDR1 LNHDA, CDR2 SQIVND (reference sequence). The length of the CDR3 is 13 residues. The CDR3 sequence: CASRKTGFYEQYF. CDR3 nucleotide sequence: TGTGCCAGTAGGAAGACAGGTTTTTACGAGCAGTACTTC.

In this sample, this clonotype turned up a few times. The chain recombines TRBV7-9 with TRBJ1-1, with D unclear. CDR1 and CDR2 (germline): SEHNR, FQNEAQ (reference sequence). Trimming removed 1 base at V and 6 bases at J, with 18 bases between. There are 16 residues in the CDR3. This CDR3 is CASSLGRGSKSPEAFF. The CDR3 bases are TGTGCCAGCAGCTTAGGTCGCGGGTCTAAGTCCCCTGAAGCTTTCTTT.

The chain combines TRBV28 with TRBJ2-5, with 8 bases matching TRBD2. Trimming cost V 5 bases and J 6 bases; bases outside gene matches: 14. Germline CDR1 and CDR2: MDHEN and SYDVKM. This CDR3 is built from 16 residues. The DNA of the CDR3 is TGTGCCAGCAGTCCCTCCAGGGTGGTAGCGGGGAAGACCCAGTACTTC. Translated: CASSPSRVVAGKTQYF. The full variable domain, its missing parts supplied by reference TRBV28 and TRBJ2-5, is DVKVTQSSRYLVKRTGEKVFLECVQDMDHENMFWYRQDPGLGLRLIYFSYDVKMKEKGDIPEGYSVSREKKERFSLILESASTNQTSMYLCASSPSRVVAGKTQYFGPGTRLLVL.

The chain has TRBV6-1 and TRBJ2-1; 8 positions match TRBD2. The junction had 10 bases not matched to a gene; V was cut back by 8 bases and J by 4 bases. This CDR3 has 15 amino acids. Per germline, CDR1 MNHNS and CDR2 SASEGT. In nucleotides, the CDR3 is TGTGCCAGCGGGAAGGCGGGAGGTCTTTACAATGAGCAGTTCTTC. It translates to CASGKAGGLYNEQFF.

This clonotype was observed many times. The V and J genes are TRBV10-3 and TRBJ2-1; tentatively, D is TRBD1 (6 bases). CDR3 length: 17 amino acids. CDR1 is ENHRY, CDR2 SYGVKD, per germline. The V end lost 2 bases, the J end lost 5 bases, and 19 bases lay between the germline ends. The CDR3 is CAISEPQGMAIHNEQFF. In DNA, the CDR3 is TGTGCCATCAGTGAGCCACAGGGAATGGCGATACACAATGAGCAGTTCTTC.

The V gene is TRBV14, the J gene TRBJ2-7; TRBD2 agrees at 7 bases. Trimming at V came to 8 bases and at J to 0 bases, leaving 7 bases not matched to a gene. This CDR3 has 14 amino acids. The germline V gene encodes CDR1 SGHDN and CDR2 FVKESK. Here the CDR3 reads CASGREESSYEQYF. The DNA of the CDR3 is TGTGCCAGCGGCCGGGAGGAGAGCTCCTACGAGCAGTACTTC. The complete variable domain, with remaining parts taken from reference TRBV14 and TRBJ2-7, reads EAGVTQFPSHSVIEKGQTVTLRCDPISGHDNLYWYRRVMGKEIKFLLHFVKESKQDESGMPNNRFLAERTGGTYSTLKVQPAELEDSGVYFCASGREESSYEQYFGPGTRLTVT.

V gene TRBV4-3 combines with J gene TRBJ2-3; TRBD1 might be the D (5 bases). The CDR3 has 16 residues. The V gene's germline CDR1 is LGHNA and CDR2 YSLEER. V dropped 1 base and J dropped 2 bases, with 13 bases sitting between them. The CDR3 nucleotides are TGCGCCAGCAGCCAAGCGGTTCAGGGCCACACAGATACGCAGTATTTT. This encodes CASSQAVQGHTDTQYF.

The chain couples TRBV5-1 to TRBJ2-7; D possibly uses TRBD1 or TRBD2 (5 bases each). This CDR3 has 15 amino acids. Germline values: CDR1 SGHRS, CDR2 YFSETQ. V lost 3 bases and J 2 bases, leaving 15 bases between the germline ends. Here the CDR3 DNA reads TGCGCCAGCAGCTCCGTTGGGGGACCGGCCTACGAGCAGTACTTC. Translated: CASSSVGGPAYEQYF.